Below, one T cell receptor beta chain is given with its context. This entry is derived from a study of blood T cell repertoires in COVID-19. In the authors' workflow: Reference gene primer amplification gave nucleated cell count estimates. Profiling relied on immunoSEQ multiplex PCR, and the TCRdb table lists in-frame clones only, not all of them. The V and J calls and clone size come from that table; D and trimming were worked out from the DNA. The sample has about 370,000 clones; approximately 89% are singletons. With V trimmed by 3 bases and J by 0 bases, 7 bases remained unmatched. CDR1 and CDR2 (germline): SGHRS, YFSETQ. The CDR3 runs to 16 residues.

The chain carries TRBV5-1 and TRBJ1-2; 8 nucleotides align to TRBD1. This TCR derives from a young woman with COVID-19, enrolled during active disease. Specimen: peripheral blood. The CDR3 region is CASSSPQGASNYGYTF. The DNA of the CDR3 is TGCGCCAGCAGCTCACCCCAGGGGGCGTCTAACTATGGCTACACCTTC.